A single sample gave rise to the 11 T cell receptor beta chains below, sequenced in a study of response to subunit inactivated influenza vaccine. One entry per CDR3 protein, called by TCRdb with MiXCR from the RT-PCR reads. The table records about 620,000 distinct CDR3 sequences, about 11% of them present only once. These data were likewise used in another study, on T cells expressing NK-cell markers. That source adds: A 5'RACE template switching approach incorporating UMIs was used to make TCR beta cDNA.

The sample here was PBMCs from blood, taken on the day of vaccination. These receptors came from a man aged 45-60 years who received an inactivated influenza vaccine.

This clonotype was detected only a few times. The chain recombines TRBV14 with TRBJ1-2; D is uncertain. This CDR3 is 14 amino acids long. Trimming took 0 bases from V and 6 from J, leaving 11 bases between them. Per germline, CDR1 SGHDN and CDR2 FVKESK. Here the CDR3 DNA reads TGTGCCAGCAGCCAAGATGGCCGCCCGCATGGCTACACCTTC. Protein product: CASSQDGRPHGYTF.

This clonotype has a count of ten or more. For the CDR3, the DNA is TGCAGTGCTAGAGAACAAACAGGGGGCTTGGAGCAGTTCTTC. This codes for CSAREQTGGLEQFF. The rearrangement joins TRBV20-1 to TRBJ2-1, with TRBD1 matching over 9 bases. The germline V gene encodes CDR1 DFQATT and CDR2 SNEGSKA (reference sequence). V trimming: 0 bases; J trimming: 10 bases; junction bases outside the gene matches: 7. CDR3 length: 14 residues.

This chain uses TRBV12-3 or TRBV12-4 with TRBJ1-3; 8 bases are a match to TRBD1. The V gene end was trimmed by 7 bases and the J gene end by 4 bases; junction bases not matched to a gene: 9. The CDR3 extends over 15 amino acids. This CDR3 is CASNLDRARGNTIYF. The CDR3 nucleotides read TGTGCCAGCAACCTGGACAGGGCGAGAGGAAACACCATATATTTT.

This clonotype was observed a handful of times. The chain links TRBV20-1 to TRBJ2-1, with 13 bases lining up with TRBD2. The germline gives CDR1 DFQATT, CDR2 SNEGSKA (reference sequence). With 6 bases clipped from V and 7 bases from J, the junction kept 6 bases outside the gene matches. This CDR3 has 14 residues. Written as DNA, the CDR3 is TGCAGTGCCCCGACTAGCGGGGGGATAAATGAGCAGTTCTTC. Protein sequence: CSAPTSGGINEQFF.

The sample holds a few counts of this clonotype. The V call is TRBV12-3 or TRBV12-4, the J call TRBJ1-2; TRBD1 matches at 12 bases. The trim removed 3 bases at V and 4 bases at J, leaving 3 bases unmatched. CDR3 size: 15 residues. CDR3 loop: CASSFGTGGGYGYTF. The CDR3 DNA is TGTGCCAGCAGTTTCGGGACAGGGGGCGGCTATGGCTACACCTTC.

This clonotype was seen more than once but under ten times. This chain joins TRBV6-5 and TRBJ2-3; 9 bases match TRBD2. The germline V gene has CDR1 MNHEY and CDR2 SVGAGI. J lost 5 bases, V lost 0 bases, and 6 bases had no gene match. The CDR3 covers 16 residues. DNA of the CDR3: TGTGCCAGCAGTTACTCAGGCGGGAGGGCCTTAGATACGCAGTATTTT. The encoded protein is CASSYSGGRALDTQYF.

This clonotype was observed a handful of times. J is TRBJ2-2 and V is TRBV6-1; D is unresolved. Germline V gene lookup returns CDR1 MNHNS and CDR2 SASEGT. V lost 7 bases and J lost 7, with 13 bases in between. This CDR3 has 13 residues. The CDR3 region has the DNA TGTGCCAGCACTGGGTGGATGCTCGGGGAGCTGTTTTTT. Amino acids: CASTGWMLGELFF.

The table lists this clonotype with a few counts. Its ends do not fully match the called genes, so a read error is possible. V and J are TRBV12-3 or TRBV12-4 and TRBJ2-3; TRBD2 matches 14 bases. The CDR3 covers 17 residues. CDR3 in DNA: TGTGCCGGCAGCCTGGGGACTAGCGGGAGAAGGGTAGATACGCAGTATTTT. Its protein product is CAGSLGTSGRRVDTQYF.

This clonotype occurred many times. The genes are TRBV4-3 and TRBJ2-1; D is unclear. With 1 base removed from V and 5 bases from J, the gap between germline ends came to 6 bases. CDR3 length: 13 residues. Germline-derived CDR1 and CDR2 are LGHNA and YSLEER. DNA of the CDR3: TGCGCCAGCAGCCAAGGCTTGAACAATGAGCAGTTCTTC. The encoded protein is CASSQGLNNEQFF.

This clonotype showed up just a few times. The chain recombines TRBV18 with TRBJ2-4; 8 nucleotides agree with TRBD1. The germline V gene encodes CDR1 KGHSH and CDR2 LQKENI. The junction had 11 bases not matched to a gene; V was cut back by 6 bases and J by 7 bases. This CDR3 has 15 amino acids. The CDR3 reads CASSTYGQGFNIQYF. The CDR3, as DNA: TGTGCCAGCTCGACCTATGGACAGGGTTTCAACATTCAGTACTTC.

The chain has TRBV24-1 and TRBJ2-5, with D possibly being TRBD2 (6 bases). CDR1 and CDR2 from the germline V gene are KGHDR and SFDVKD. Trimming took off 7 bases at V and 7 bases at J, with 18 bases between the two ends. This CDR3 is 14 amino acids long. CDR3 residues: CATRDSGGDGTQYF. The CDR3 coding sequence is TGTGCCACCAGAGATAGCGGAGGGGATGGGACCCAGTACTTC.